A single T cell receptor beta chain is shown here with its context. Original data processing: Reference gene primer amplification yielded estimated nucleated cell counts. This table comes from immunoSEQ multiplex PCR, and its TCRdb copy is limited to in-frame clones, with some not included. V, J and clone size are those of that table, while D and trimming were read from the DNA. The repertoire includes 95,000 to 150,000 clones, about four fifths of them detected once, and 3.5% to 5.5% sits in the top ten. The CDR3 covers 13 residues. The germline gives CDR1 SSHAT, CDR2 FNYEAQ (reference sequence). V shed 2 bases and J shed 1 base, with 5 bases lying between them. This record belongs to a study of blood T cell repertoires in COVID-19. Study background: Acute and convalescent COVID-19 samples came from the United States, Italy and Spain.

The chain recombines TRBV7-7 with TRBJ1-1, with D unresolved. This clonotype was obtained from a woman in her seventies with acute or convalescent COVID-19. Material: peripheral blood. DNA for the CDR3: TGTGCCAGCAGCTTAAGCAAGAACACTGAAGCTTTCTTT. This encodes CASSLSKNTEAFF.